The 31 T cell receptor beta chains listed next were all sequenced from one sample in a study of shared clonotypes between healthy human individuals. The table came from immunoSEQ multiplex PCR; TCRdb's copy has only in-frame clones and leaves some out. The data hold roughly 2.6 million clones, with roughly nine tenths observed a single time. Material: naive CD4+ T cells sorted from blood. Subset denoted: CD45RA+ positively selected. These receptors were taken from a man between 18 and 35 years old in good health.

The genes are TRBV10-3 and TRBJ2-3; no firm D call. The CDR3 is 16 amino acids. V lost 2 bases and J lost 3, with 15 bases in between. Germline V gene sequence: CDR1 ENHRY, CDR2 SYGVKD. CDR3 nucleotides: TGTGCCATCAGTGAGGAGCCCCGGATTGGGACAGATACGCAGTATTTT. Its translation: CAISEEPRIGTDTQYF.

A word on this clone: The junction and the germline gene differ at one end; a read error may be behind it. The chain has TRBV7-7 and TRBJ2-5, with 8 bases lining up with TRBD1. The CDR3 loop spans 15 amino acids. Germline lookup yields CDR1 SSHAT and CDR2 FNYEAQ (reference sequence). The CDR3: CASSLTGEVQETQYF. CDR3 bases: TGTGCTAGCAGCCTGACAGGGGAGGTCCAAGAGACCCAGTACTTC.

About this clone: Germline is not matched at one junction end, which may reflect a read error. The J gene is TRBJ2-7, the V gene TRBV5-1; TRBD1 aligns across 10 bases. CDR3 length: 15 amino acids. Per the germline V gene, CDR1 is SGHRS and CDR2 is YFSETQ. CDR3 sequence (DNA): TGCGCCAGCAGCTTTACCGGGACAGGGGAACACGAACAGTACTTC. Its protein is CASSFTGTGEHEQYF.

The genes are TRBV7-6 and TRBJ2-7; no firm D call. Between the trimmed V and J ends, which lost 4 bases and 3 bases, there was a span of 16 bases. This CDR3 contains 15 residues. CDR1 and CDR2 from the germline V gene are SGHVS and FNYEAQ. The CDR3 reads CASSSPPSSGYEQYF. CDR3 DNA sequence: TGTGCCAGCAGCTCCCCACCAAGCTCGGGCTACGAGCAGTACTTC.

Note on this clone: The identical CDR3 is also encoded by other nucleotide sequences in the sample. J is TRBJ2-6 and V is TRBV11-2; D unresolved. The V end lost 2 bases, the J end lost 0 bases, and 2 bases lay between the germline ends. In germline, CDR1 is SGHAT, CDR2 FQNNGV. This CDR3 is built from 14 residues. This chain's CDR3 is CASSLSSGANVLTF. CDR3 DNA sequence: TGTGCCAGCAGCTTAAGCTCTGGGGCCAACGTCCTGACTTTC.

Turning to this clone: Within the sample, other DNA sequences also encode this same CDR3. This chain links TRBV30 with TRBJ2-5; a possible D gene is TRBD2 (6 bases). V lost 0 bases and J lost 5, with 10 bases in between. The CDR3 sequence is 13 residues long. Germline V gene sequence: CDR1 GTSNPN, CDR2 SVGIG (reference sequence). The CDR3 is CAWSVRRGETQYF. The CDR3 DNA is TGTGCCTGGAGTGTTCGGAGGGGTGAGACCCAGTACTTC.

The rearrangement links TRBV7-8 to TRBJ2-7, with TRBD2 as a possible D gene (5 bases). This CDR3 contains 16 residues. Germline assignment: CDR1 SGHVS and CDR2 FQNEAQ. With 4 bases removed from V and 5 bases from J, the gap between germline ends came to 21 bases. The CDR3, as DNA: TGTGCCAGCAGCTCCGGACGAGAGGGAATCTTCCACGAGCAGTACTTC. Protein sequence: CASSSGREGIFHEQYF.

The chain recombines TRBV7-2 with TRBJ2-7; TRBD2 matches 8 bases. Per the germline V gene, CDR1 is SGHTA and CDR2 is FQGNSA. The length of the CDR3 is 17 residues. V lost 5 bases, J lost 1 base, and 13 bases stayed unmatched. The CDR3 DNA follows: TGTGCCAGCAGCCGCAATCCCCCCCAGCGGGGGTCCTACGAGCAGTACTTC. Its translation is CASSRNPPQRGSYEQYF.

Comment on this clone: An end of the junction differs from the germline gene, which may be a read error. The chain is built from TRBV6-5 and TRBJ2-5; D unresolved. From germline, CDR1 is MNHEY and CDR2 SVGAGI. The CDR3 is 13 residues long. As DNA, the CDR3 is TGTGCCAGCAGATACTCAAATCAAGAGACCCAGTACTTC. Protein product: CASRYSNQETQYF.

This clone showed up just a few times. The chain joins TRBV18 to TRBJ1-1, with D possibly being TRBD1 (6 bases). Trimming removed 2 bases at V and 1 base at J, with 11 bases between. CDR1 KGHSH and CDR2 LQKENI come from the germline V gene. CDR3 length: 15 amino acids. In DNA form, the CDR3 reads TGTGCCAGCTCACCAAAGGACAGAGGGAACACTGAAGCTTTCTTT. Its translation is CASSPKDRGNTEAFF.

In DNA, the CDR3 is TGTGCCAGCAGCCCAACTCAGGACAGGGTGAACTATGGCTACACCTTC. This encodes CASSPTQDRVNYGYTF. The chain combines TRBV5-5 with TRBJ1-2; 8 nucleotides line up with TRBD1. The CDR3 spans 16 residues. Germline lookup yields CDR1 SGHKS and CDR2 YYEKEE (reference sequence). V lost 4 bases to trimming and J lost 2 bases; unmatched junction nucleotides: 10.

The CDR3 region is CASRQIWENTEAFF. DNA of the CDR3: TGTGCCAGCAGGCAAATCTGGGAGAACACTGAAGCTTTCTTT. V usage is TRBV6-1 and J usage is TRBJ1-1, with no clear D. The ends were cut back, 6 bases at V and 1 base at J, with 12 bases in the middle. CDR1 is MNHNS and CDR2 is SASEGT in the germline V gene. This CDR3 has 14 residues.

The chain joins TRBV10-3 to TRBJ2-7, with 8 positions matching TRBD1. This CDR3 is built from 14 residues. Per germline, CDR1 ENHRY and CDR2 SYGVKD. J gave up 3 bases and V 3 bases, and 4 bases lay outside the gene matches. CDR3 sequence reads: CAISDRDRYYEQYF. The CDR3 bases are TGTGCCATCAGTGACCGGGACAGGTACTACGAGCAGTACTTC.

The chain uses TRBV19 and TRBJ1-5, with D uncertain. This CDR3 comprises 14 residues. The germline CDR1 and CDR2 sequences are LNHDA and SQIVND (reference sequence). The germline V and J ends were trimmed by 7 bases and 0 bases, with 10 bases remaining between them. Written as DNA, the CDR3 is TGTGCCAGTACCGACCGGTATAGCAATCAGCCCCAGCATTTT. Protein product: CASTDRYSNQPQHF. The variable domain in full, with the rest retrieved from reference TRBV19 and TRBJ1-5, is DGGITQSPKYLFRKEGQNVTLSCEQNLNHDAMYWYRQDPGQGLRLIYYSQIVNDFQKGDIAEGYSVSREKKESFPLTVTSAQKNPTAFYLCASTDRYSNQPQHFGDGTRLSIL.

This clone was detected once. The chain carries TRBV19 and TRBJ2-1; 7 bases align to TRBD2. Germline assignment: CDR1 LNHDA and CDR2 SQIVND (reference sequence). This CDR3 is 14 amino acids long. The V segment lost 7 bases and the J segment 6 bases; nucleotides outside the gene matches: 9. The CDR3 coding sequence is TGTGCCAGTACCGGACTAGAGGCCCCCAATGAGCAGTTCTTC. This encodes CASTGLEAPNEQFF.

This chain connects TRBV7-2 to TRBJ2-1, with a tentative D call TRBD2 (6 bases). The CDR3 sequence is 16 residues long. Germline values: CDR1 SGHTA, CDR2 FQGNSA. V was pared by 5 bases and J by 0 bases, with 14 bases between. CDR3 loop: CASSAASESSYNEQFF. The DNA for the CDR3 is TGTGCCAGCAGCGCCGCTAGCGAGAGCTCCTACAATGAGCAGTTCTTC.

This clone has just one count. The CDR3 coding sequence is TGTGCCAGCAGCTTAGCCAGCGGGACAGGTTTATCACCCCTCCACTTT. Residues: CASSLASGTGLSPLHF. The chain has TRBV7-9 and TRBJ1-6; the match to TRBD1 covers 8 bases. This CDR3 has 16 residues. The germline gives CDR1 SEHNR, CDR2 FQNEAQ (reference sequence). V dropped 0 bases and J dropped 10; count of bases not matched to a gene: 8. Together with reference TRBV7-9 and TRBJ1-6, the CDR3 gives the full variable domain: DTGVSQNPRHKITKRGQNVTFRCDPISEHNRLYWYRQTLGQGPEFLTYFQNEAQLEKSRLLSDRFSAERPKGSFSTLEIQRTEQGDSAMYLCASSLASGTGLSPLHFGNGTRLTVT.

The rearrangement joins TRBV11-2 to TRBJ1-6, with 7 bases fitting TRBD1. V lost 3 bases and J lost 9; bases outside the gene matches: 5. The CDR3 is 14 amino acids. Per the germline V gene, CDR1 is SGHAT and CDR2 is FQNNGV. The CDR3 region is CASSFTGEGSPLHF. CDR3 nucleotides: TGTGCCAGCAGCTTTACAGGGGAGGGTTCACCCCTCCACTTT.

V gene TRBV9 combines with J gene TRBJ1-2, with TRBD1 identical over 7 bases. This CDR3 spans 15 amino acids. With V trimmed by 0 bases and J by 5 bases, 7 bases remained unmatched. Germline CDR1 and CDR2: SGDLS and YYNGEE. The CDR3 DNA is TGTGCCAGCAGCGTAGAAGGGGGCAGAGAATATGGCTACACCTTC. It translates to CASSVEGGREYGYTF.

CDR3 residues: CASSRTSQYEQYF. Here the CDR3 DNA reads TGTGCCAGCAGCCGGACTTCCCAATACGAGCAGTACTTC. The chain recombines TRBV7-2 with TRBJ2-7; a possible D gene is TRBD2 (5 bases). The CDR3 has 13 amino acids. Germline loops: CDR1 SGHTA, CDR2 FQGNSA. V dropped 5 bases and J dropped 4 bases, with 12 bases sitting between them.

This chain links TRBV9 with TRBJ2-7, with D uncertain. The CDR3 length is 12 residues. V was shortened by 0 bases and J by 6 bases, with 7 bases between the two germline ends. Per germline, CDR1 SGDLS and CDR2 YYNGEE. The CDR3 DNA sequence: TGTGCCAGCAGCGTAGAAGGAAGCGAGCAGTACTTC. Translated: CASSVEGSEQYF.

This clone was seen a single time. CDR3 protein: CASSPGTGLARLKHYEQYF. CDR3 DNA: TGTGCCAGCTCACCAGGGACAGGGCTGGCGCGCTTAAAGCACTACGAGCAGTACTTC. The chain employs TRBV18 and TRBJ2-7; 9 bases are shared with TRBD1. The CDR3 has 19 residues. Germline V gene data show CDR1 as KGHSH and CDR2 as LQKENI. Trimming cost V 2 bases and J 3 bases; bases outside gene matches: 17.

The chain uses TRBV19 and TRBJ1-4; 9 bases agree with TRBD1. Germline loops: CDR1 LNHDA, CDR2 SQIVND (reference sequence). V lost 6 bases, J lost 7 bases, and 3 bases stayed unmatched. The CDR3 has 13 residues. CDR3: CASSRDRAEKLFF. In nucleotides, the CDR3 is TGTGCCAGTAGCAGGGACAGGGCTGAAAAACTGTTTTTT.

The V gene is TRBV30, the J gene TRBJ2-3; D may correspond to TRBD1 or TRBD2 (5 bases each). Looked up from germline, CDR1 is GTSNPN and CDR2 is SVGIG (reference sequence). The V end lost 5 bases, the J end lost 4 bases, and 7 bases lay between the germline ends. The CDR3 runs to 11 residues. The CDR3 protein is CAWGTADTQYF. CDR3 in DNA: TGTGCCTGGGGGACCGCAGATACGCAGTATTTT. The entire variable domain, with the rest obtained from reference TRBV30 and TRBJ2-3, is as follows: SQTIHQWPATLVQPVGSPLSLECTVEGTSNPNLYWYRQAAGRGLQLLFYSVGIGQISSEVPQNLSASRPQDRQFILSSKKLLLSDSGFYLCAWGTADTQYFGPGTRLTVL.

V gene TRBV6-5 combines with J gene TRBJ2-1, with TRBD1 matching over 8 bases. The germline gives CDR1 MNHEY, CDR2 SVGAGI. V shed 6 bases and J 9 bases; nucleotides not matched to a gene: 10. The CDR3 totals 14 residues. The CDR3, as DNA: TGTGCCAGCAGGAAACCCGGGACAGGTGGTGAGCAGTTCTTC. This gives the protein CASRKPGTGGEQFF.

Concerning this clone itself: This sample includes further DNA sequences coding for the same CDR3. The chain joins TRBV2 to TRBJ1-1; D is unclear. Germline values: CDR1 SNHLY, CDR2 FYNNEI. CDR3 length equals 13 residues. V lost 4 bases and J 2 bases, leaving 8 bases between the germline ends. The CDR3 sequence is CASSGQVNTEAFF. The DNA of the CDR3 is TGTGCCAGCAGTGGTCAGGTAAACACTGAAGCTTTCTTT.

The rearrangement links TRBV7-6 to TRBJ2-2; a weak D match, TRBD2 (6 bases). Per germline, CDR1 SGHVS and CDR2 FNYEAQ. This CDR3 region has 19 residues. Trimming pared 2 bases from V and 1 base from J, leaving 20 bases between. CDR3 sequence reads: CASSLKAGGSSWNTGELFF. As DNA, the CDR3 is TGTGCCAGCAGCTTAAAGGCAGGAGGGTCAAGTTGGAACACCGGGGAGCTGTTTTTT.

The CDR3 spells CASGSLNTEAFF. The CDR3 nucleotides read TGTGCTAGTGGTAGTTTAAACACTGAAGCTTTCTTT. The chain uses TRBV12-5 and TRBJ1-1, with no clear D. Germline V gene lookup returns CDR1 LGHNT and CDR2 FRNRAP. Trimming pared 5 bases from V and 2 bases from J, leaving 6 bases between. This CDR3 has 12 amino acids. The entire variable domain, with the rest obtained from reference TRBV12-5 and TRBJ1-1, is as follows: DARVTQTPRHKVTEMGQEVTMRCQPILGHNTVFWYRQTMMQGLELLAYFRNRAPLDDSGMPKDRFSAEMPDATLATLKIQPSEPRDSAVYFCASGSLNTEAFFGQGTRLTVV.

Notes on this clone: This sample includes further DNA sequences coding for the same CDR3. This chain uses TRBV5-1 with TRBJ1-2, with 10 positions matching TRBD1. Trimming at V came to 4 bases and at J to 3 bases, leaving 0 bases not matched to a gene. Per the germline V gene, CDR1 is SGHRS and CDR2 is YFSETQ. This CDR3 spans 13 amino acids. As DNA, the CDR3 is TGCGCCAGCAGCGGGACAGGGGACTATGGCTACACCTTC. Its translation is CASSGTGDYGYTF.

The chain recombines TRBV6-6 with TRBJ2-3; D is ambiguous. The V and J ends lost 0 bases and 4 bases respectively, with 5 bases between them. Germline lookup yields CDR1 MNHNY and CDR2 SVGAGI (reference sequence). The length of the CDR3 is 13 residues. The CDR3 bases are TGTGCCAGCAGTTACTCACCAGCAGATACGCAGTATTTT. Encoded protein: CASSYSPADTQYF.

Remarks on this clone: Other DNA sequences in this specimen translate into the identical CDR3. The V gene is TRBV10-1, the J gene TRBJ1-5; D uncertain. This CDR3 is built from 13 residues. CDR1 and CDR2 (germline): WNHNN, SYGVQD (reference sequence). Trimming cost V 0 bases and J 6 bases, with 6 bases left between them. CDR3 in amino acids: CASSESGVQPQHF. The CDR3, as DNA: TGCGCCAGCAGTGAGTCAGGCGTTCAGCCCCAGCATTTT.